The 6 T cell receptor beta chains given below trace back to one sample, sequenced in a study of human T cells and chemical hapten exposure. Time point described: patch test 1, 2 weeks after DPC sensitization. Treatment meaning: therapeutic diphenylcyclopropenone sensitization with weekly scalp DPC. TCRdb ran MiXCR on the RACE reads and lists one entry per CDR3 protein. The repertoire includes roughly 380,000 distinct CDR3 sequences, around 5% of them detected once, and 2% to 2.5% sits in the top ten. Here the sequenced sample was whole blood, taken in connection with sensitization to the hapten diphenylcyclopropenone (DPC). These receptors all stem from a woman in her forties or fifties with alopecia areata. Some clones in this sample may be carry-over from other donors' samples.

This clonotype was counted many times. V and J are TRBV6-2 or TRBV6-3 and TRBJ1-1, with 8 bases identical to TRBD1. Germline V CDR1 and CDR2: MNHEY, SVGEGT. After removal of 6 bases from V and 4 bases from J, the junction contained 10 bases not matched to a gene. The CDR3 totals 15 residues. The CDR3 bases are TGTGCCAGCAGCCCACTGACAGGGGAGCGCACTGAAGCTTTCTTT. Translating it yields CASSPLTGERTEAFF.

This clonotype was observed many times. The chain recombines TRBV12-3 or TRBV12-4 with TRBJ2-3; 7 nucleotides agree with TRBD1. This CDR3 spans 17 amino acids. The ends lost 6 bases at V and 1 base at J; junction bases unmatched: 13. CDR3 coding DNA: TGTGCCAGCAGCCGCTTGACAGGGAGCGCTGGCACAGATACGCAGTATTTT. It codes for CASSRLTGSAGTDTQYF.

This clonotype occurred a few times. The chain employs TRBV18 and TRBJ2-3; 11 bases are shared with TRBD2. Trimming removed 4 bases from V and 2 bases from J; junction bases left unmatched: 5. CDR1 is KGHSH and CDR2 is LQKENI in the germline V gene. This CDR3 has 16 amino acids. CDR3 loop: CASSLLAGGVTDTQYF. DNA of the CDR3: TGTGCCAGCTCACTCCTAGCGGGGGGCGTCACAGATACGCAGTATTTT.

The chain employs TRBV20-1 and TRBJ2-7, with unresolved D. CDR3 length equals 14 residues. V lost 0 bases and J 5 bases, leaving 14 bases between the germline ends. Germline values: CDR1 DFQATT, CDR2 SNEGSKA (reference sequence). CDR3 amino acids: CSARDHGLLDEQYF. In nucleotides, the CDR3 is TGCAGTGCTAGAGATCACGGGTTGTTGGACGAGCAGTACTTC.

V gene TRBV9 combines with J gene TRBJ2-7; TRBD2 matches 7 bases. The CDR3 length is 16 residues. V lost 3 bases and J lost 0; bases outside the gene matches: 9. The germline CDR1 and CDR2 sequences are SGDLS and YYNGEE. CDR3 in DNA: TGTGCCAGCAGCGAAGAAGGGGCTAGCGGCTCCTACGAGCAGTACTTC. This codes for CASSEEGASGSYEQYF.

This chain connects TRBV20-1 to TRBJ1-2; maybe TRBD1 (6 bases). Trimming shortened V by 5 bases and J by 5 bases, and 12 bases separated the two germline ends. Germline V gene lookup returns CDR1 DFQATT and CDR2 SNEGSKA (reference sequence). The CDR3 totals 12 residues. The CDR3 nucleotides are TGCAGTGCTGCGGGGGCCGGATATGGCTACACCTTC. Protein: CSAAGAGYGYTF.